This is a list of T cell receptor beta chains from one sample in a study of radiotherapy plus CTLA-4 blockade in lung cancer. Sequencing was performed with immunoSEQ multiplex PCR; in TCRdb, only in-frame clones are kept and a portion is missing. The data show 80,000 or so clones, 78% seen once. The source material was peripheral blood, sampled from a patient treated with radiotherapy plus ipilimumab. These receptors all come from a human donor with non-small cell lung cancer whose response to radiotherapy plus ipilimumab could not be evaluated. Some clones in this sample may be carry-over from other donors' samples. Both conserved end residues are part of each CDR3. Fields, in order: clone size, V gene, D gene, J gene, CDR3 protein, CDR3 DNA. The D gene is left open where the match is weak. Clone sizes are given selectively: once, few, many, or a class where the clone is expanded.

>-|TRBV28|TRBD1|TRBJ2-4
CASRGGTGSGDIQYF
TGTGCCAGCAGAGGAGGGACAGGGTCGGGGGACATTCAGTACTTC
>-|TRBV6-5|-|TRBJ1-2
CASSPSGVWLYGYTF
TGTGCCAGCAGTCCGTCGGGGGTATGGCTCTATGGCTACACCTTC
>-|TRBV5-1|TRBD2|TRBJ2-7
CASSLPAGGGGEQYF
TGCGCCAGCAGCCTTCCAGCGGGGGGCGGTGGCGAGCAGTACTTC
>-|TRBV27|-|TRBJ2-5
CASSLLRGGWETQYF
TGTGCCAGCAGTTTATTGAGGGGGGGATGGGAGACCCAGTACTTC
>-|TRBV27|TRBD1|TRBJ2-1
CASSSRDSARNEQFF
TGTGCCAGCAGTTCCCGGGACAGTGCTCGCAATGAGCAGTTCTTC
>-|TRBV4-2|-|TRBJ2-2
CASSQEGAPGELFF
TGTGCCAGCAGCCAAGAGGGGGCTCCCGGGGAGCTGTTTTTT
>-|TRBV18|TRBD1|TRBJ2-7
CASSRGTGSEEQYF
TGTGCCAGCTCACGGGGGACAGGTTCCGAAGAGCAGTACTTC
>-|TRBV19|-|TRBJ2-3
CASSRMVGADTQYF
TGTGCCAGTAGTAGGATGGTGGGCGCAGATACGCAGTATTTT
>-|TRBV19|TRBD1|TRBJ1-6
CATTTHEGQTYNSPLHF
TGTGCCACAACCACACATGAGGGACAGACTTATAATTCACCCCTCCACTTT
>once|TRBV7-9|-|TRBJ1-5
CASSLGGRNQPQHF
TGTGCCAGCAGCTTAGGAGGTCGGAATCAGCCCCAGCATTTT
>-|TRBV28|-|TRBJ1-5
CASSSPQGATGQPQHF
TGTGCCAGCAGTTCACCACAGGGTGCCACGGGTCAGCCCCAGCATTTT
>-|TRBV9|-|TRBJ1-5
CASSPSILGNQPQHF
TGTGCCAGCAGCCCAAGTATACTCGGCAATCAGCCCCAGCATTTT